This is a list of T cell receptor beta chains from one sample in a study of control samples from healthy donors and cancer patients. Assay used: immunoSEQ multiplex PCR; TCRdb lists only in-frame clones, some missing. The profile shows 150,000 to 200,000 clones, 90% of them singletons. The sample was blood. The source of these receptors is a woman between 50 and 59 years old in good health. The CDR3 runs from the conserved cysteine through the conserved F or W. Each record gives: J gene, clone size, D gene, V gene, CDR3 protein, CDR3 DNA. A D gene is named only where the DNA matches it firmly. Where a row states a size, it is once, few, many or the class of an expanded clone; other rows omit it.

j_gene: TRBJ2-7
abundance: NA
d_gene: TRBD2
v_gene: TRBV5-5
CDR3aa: CASSLDVAGAGYEQYF
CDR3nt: TGTGCCAGCAGCTTGGACGTAGCGGGAGCTGGTTACGAGCAGTACTTC

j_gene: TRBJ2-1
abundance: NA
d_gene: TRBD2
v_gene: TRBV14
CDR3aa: CASGERSGGLYEQFF
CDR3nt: TGTGCCAGCGGCGAAAGGTCGGGAGGATTGTATGAGCAGTTCTTC

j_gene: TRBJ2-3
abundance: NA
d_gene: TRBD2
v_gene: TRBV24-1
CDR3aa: CATSDRQGSGGTDTQYF
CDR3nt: TGTGCCACCAGTGATCGCCAGGGAAGCGGGGGCACAGATACGCAGTATTTT

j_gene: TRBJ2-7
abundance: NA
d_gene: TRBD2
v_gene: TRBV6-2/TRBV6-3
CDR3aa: CASSLTREALRQYF
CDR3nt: TGTGCCAGCAGTTTGACGCGGGAGGCTTTACGGCAGTACTTC

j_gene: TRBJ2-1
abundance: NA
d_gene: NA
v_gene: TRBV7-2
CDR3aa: CASSPLSVDNEQFF
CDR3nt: TGTGCCAGCAGCCCTCTTTCGGTAGACAATGAGCAGTTCTTC

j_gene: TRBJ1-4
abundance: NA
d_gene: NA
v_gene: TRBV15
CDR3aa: CATSPRGGAATNEKLFF
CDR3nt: TGTGCCACCAGCCCCCGCGGGGGGGCGGCTACTAATGAAAAACTGTTTTTT

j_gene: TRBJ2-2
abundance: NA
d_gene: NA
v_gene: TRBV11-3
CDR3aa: CASSLDGQEGHGELFF
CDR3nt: TGTGCCAGCAGCTTAGATGGGCAGGAAGGTCACGGGGAGCTGTTTTTT

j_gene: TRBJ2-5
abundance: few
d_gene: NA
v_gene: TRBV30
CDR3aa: CAWSVPWTPQTQYF
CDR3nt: TGTGCCTGGAGTGTACCTTGGACTCCGCAGACCCAGTACTTC

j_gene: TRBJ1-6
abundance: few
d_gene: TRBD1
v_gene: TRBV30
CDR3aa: CAWNPLRGQGLPPLHF
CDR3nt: TGTGCCTGGAATCCACTTCGAGGACAGGGCCTTCCACCCCTCCACTTT

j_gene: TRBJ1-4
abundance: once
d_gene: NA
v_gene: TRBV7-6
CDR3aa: CASSLAGSLEKLFF
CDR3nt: TGTGCCAGCAGCTTGGCAGGGTCTTTGGAAAAACTGTTTTTT

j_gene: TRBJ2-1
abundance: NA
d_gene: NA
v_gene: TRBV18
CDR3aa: CASSPASDEQFF
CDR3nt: TGTGCCAGCTCACCAGCTAGCGATGAGCAGTTCTTC

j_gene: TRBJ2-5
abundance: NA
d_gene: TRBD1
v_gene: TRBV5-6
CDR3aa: CASSSGTGTKTQYF
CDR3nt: TGTGCCAGCAGCTCCGGGACAGGGACGAAGACCCAGTACTTC

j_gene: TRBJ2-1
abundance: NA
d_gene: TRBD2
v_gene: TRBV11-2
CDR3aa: CASSHGTSFEQFF
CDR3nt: TGTGCCAGCAGCCACGGGACTAGCTTTGAGCAGTTCTTC

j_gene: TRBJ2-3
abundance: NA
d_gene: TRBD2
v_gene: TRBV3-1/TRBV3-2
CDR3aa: CASSPSGRAWFSQYF
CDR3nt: TGTGCCAGCAGCCCGAGCGGGAGGGCCTGGTTTTCGCAGTATTTT

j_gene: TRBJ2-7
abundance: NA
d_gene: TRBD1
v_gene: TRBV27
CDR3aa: CASSFGTESSYEQYF
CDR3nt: TGTGCCAGCAGTTTCGGGACAGAGAGCTCCTACGAGCAGTACTTC

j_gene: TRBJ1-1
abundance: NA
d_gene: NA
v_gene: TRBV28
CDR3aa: CASSLGQFSAEAFF
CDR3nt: TGTGCCAGCAGTTTAGGGCAGTTCAGCGCTGAAGCTTTCTTT

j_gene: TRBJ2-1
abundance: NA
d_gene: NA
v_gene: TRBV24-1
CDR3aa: CATSDLGGSYNEQFF
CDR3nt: TGTGCCACCAGTGATTTGGGTGGGTCCTACAATGAGCAGTTCTTC

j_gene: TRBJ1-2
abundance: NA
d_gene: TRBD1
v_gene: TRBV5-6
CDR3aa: CASRGQAYVYTF
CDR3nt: TGTGCCAGCAGGGGACAGGCTTATGTCTACACCTTC

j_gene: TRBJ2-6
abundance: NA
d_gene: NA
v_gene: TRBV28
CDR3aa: CASTLSGANVLTF
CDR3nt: TGTGCCAGCACCCTTTCTGGGGCCAACGTCCTGACTTTC

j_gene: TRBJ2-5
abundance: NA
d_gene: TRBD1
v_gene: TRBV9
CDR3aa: CASSIQTGGGETQYF
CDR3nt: TGTGCCAGCAGCATTCAGACAGGGGGCGGGGAGACCCAGTACTTC

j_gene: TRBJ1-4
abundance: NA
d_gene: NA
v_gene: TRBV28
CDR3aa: CASNTPQANEKLFF
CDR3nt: TGTGCCAGCAACACCCCCCAAGCTAATGAAAAACTGTTTTTT

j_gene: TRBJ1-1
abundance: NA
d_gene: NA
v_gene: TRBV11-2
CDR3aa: CASSLQGQNTEAFF
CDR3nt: TGTGCCAGCAGTTTACAGGGTCAGAACACTGAAGCTTTCTTT

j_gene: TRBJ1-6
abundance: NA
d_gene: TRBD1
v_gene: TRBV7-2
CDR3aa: CASSLGGDSRSPLHF
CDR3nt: TGTGCCAGCAGCTTAGGGGGGGACAGTCGATCACCCCTCCACTTT

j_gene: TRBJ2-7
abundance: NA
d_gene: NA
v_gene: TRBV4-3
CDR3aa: CASSPDKVQGYPYEQYF
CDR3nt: TGCGCCAGCAGCCCCGATAAGGTCCAGGGATACCCCTACGAGCAGTACTTC

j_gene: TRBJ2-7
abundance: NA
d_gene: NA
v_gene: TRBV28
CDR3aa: CASSPPGRPGHEQYF
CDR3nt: TGTGCCAGCAGTCCCCCGGGCCGCCCGGGCCACGAGCAGTACTTC

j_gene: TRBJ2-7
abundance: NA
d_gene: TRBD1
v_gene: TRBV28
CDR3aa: CASSFPTGQNSAYEQYF
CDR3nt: TGTGCCAGCAGTTTCCCAACGGGACAGAACTCCGCCTACGAGCAGTACTTC

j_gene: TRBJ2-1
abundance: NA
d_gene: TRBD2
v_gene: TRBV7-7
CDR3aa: CASSSGLAGGSEQFF
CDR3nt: TGTGCTAGCAGCTCCGGACTAGCGGGAGGTTCTGAGCAGTTCTTC

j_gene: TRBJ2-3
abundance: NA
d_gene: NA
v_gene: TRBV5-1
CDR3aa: CASSLGTSEYFPDTQYF
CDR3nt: TGCGCCAGCAGCTTAGGGACCTCCGAATATTTTCCAGATACGCAGTATTTT

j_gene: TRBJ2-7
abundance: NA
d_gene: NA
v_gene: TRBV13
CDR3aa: CASSDRDTHSYEQYF
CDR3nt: TGTGCCAGCAGCGACCGGGACACTCACTCCTACGAGCAGTACTTC

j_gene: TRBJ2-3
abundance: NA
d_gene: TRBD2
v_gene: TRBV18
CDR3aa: CASSPRGGYSTDTQYF
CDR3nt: TGTGCCAGCTCACCACGCGGGGGGTATAGCACAGATACGCAGTATTTT

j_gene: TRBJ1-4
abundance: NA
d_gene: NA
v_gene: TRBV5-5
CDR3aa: CASSLAGGATNEKLFF
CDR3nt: TGTGCCAGCAGCTTGGCGGGGGGAGCAACTAATGAAAAACTGTTTTTT

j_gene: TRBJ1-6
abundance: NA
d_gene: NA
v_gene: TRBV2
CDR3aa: CASSEQTRSYNSPLHF
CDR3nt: TGTGCCAGCAGTGAGCAGACACGCTCCTATAATTCACCCCTCCACTTT

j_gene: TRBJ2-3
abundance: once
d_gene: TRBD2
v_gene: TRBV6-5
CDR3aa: CASSSETSNTQYF
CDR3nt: TGTGCCAGCAGTTCCGAGACTAGCAATACGCAGTATTTT

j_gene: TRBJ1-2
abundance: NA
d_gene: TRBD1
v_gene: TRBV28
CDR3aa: CASSLGQGYGYTF
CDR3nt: TGTGCCAGCAGTTTGGGACAGGGTTATGGCTACACCTTC

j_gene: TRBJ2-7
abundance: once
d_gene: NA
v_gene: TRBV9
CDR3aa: CASSRQKSSYEQYF
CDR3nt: TGTGCCAGCAGCAGACAGAAGAGCTCCTACGAGCAGTACTTC

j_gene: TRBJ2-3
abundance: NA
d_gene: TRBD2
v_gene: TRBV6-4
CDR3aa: CASSDGAGGPDTQYF
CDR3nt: TGTGCCAGCAGTGACGGGGCGGGAGGGCCAGATACGCAGTATTTT

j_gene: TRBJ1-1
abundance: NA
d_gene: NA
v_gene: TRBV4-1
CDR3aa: CASVRDLGTEAFF
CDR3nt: TGCGCCAGCGTCCGGGACCTCGGCACTGAAGCTTTCTTT

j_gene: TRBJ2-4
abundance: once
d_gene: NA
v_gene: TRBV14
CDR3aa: CASSQGQGLLGIQYF
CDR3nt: TGTGCCAGCAGCCAAGGGCAGGGGCTCCTTGGCATTCAGTACTTC

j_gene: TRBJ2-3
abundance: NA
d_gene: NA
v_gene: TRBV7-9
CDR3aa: CASSPLFGRSTDTQYF
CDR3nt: TGTGCCAGCAGCCCCCTCTTTGGACGGAGCACAGATACGCAGTATTTT

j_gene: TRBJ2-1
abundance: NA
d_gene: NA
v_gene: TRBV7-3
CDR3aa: CASSLPGSHEQFF
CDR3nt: TGTGCCAGCAGCCTCCCGGGCAGCCATGAGCAGTTCTTC

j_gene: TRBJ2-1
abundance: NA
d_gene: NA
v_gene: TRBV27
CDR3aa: CASSLGNPNEQFF
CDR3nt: TGTGCCAGCAGTTTGGGAAACCCCAATGAGCAGTTCTTC

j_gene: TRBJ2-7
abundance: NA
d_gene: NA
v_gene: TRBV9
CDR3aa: CASSVEVTRGEQYF
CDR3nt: TGTGCCAGCAGCGTAGAAGTCACTCGGGGCGAGCAGTACTTC

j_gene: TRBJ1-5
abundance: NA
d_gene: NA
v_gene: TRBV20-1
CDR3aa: CSASAAGPQHF
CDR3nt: TGCAGTGCTAGCGCTGCAGGGCCCCAGCATTTT

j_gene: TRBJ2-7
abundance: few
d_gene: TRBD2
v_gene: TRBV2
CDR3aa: CASDLNRASGGSYEQYF
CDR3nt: TGTGCCAGCGACCTAAATAGGGCTAGCGGGGGCTCCTACGAGCAGTACTTC

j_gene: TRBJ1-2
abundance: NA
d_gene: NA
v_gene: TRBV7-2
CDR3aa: CASSPWEGTNYGYTF
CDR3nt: TGTGCCAGCAGCCCCTGGGAAGGGACAAACTATGGCTACACCTTC

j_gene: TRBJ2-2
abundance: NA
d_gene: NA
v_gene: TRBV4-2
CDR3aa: CASSPVLGELFF
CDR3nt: TGTGCCAGCAGCCCGGTTCTGGGGGAGCTGTTTTTT

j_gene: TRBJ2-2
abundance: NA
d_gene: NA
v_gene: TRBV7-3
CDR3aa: CASSLQGFQGTGELFF
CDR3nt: TGTGCCAGCAGCTTACAGGGCTTTCAGGGCACCGGGGAGCTGTTTTTT

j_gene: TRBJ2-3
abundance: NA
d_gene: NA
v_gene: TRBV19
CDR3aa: CASSILRGPASTDTQYF
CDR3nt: TGTGCCAGTAGTATCCTCAGGGGCCCAGCCAGCACAGATACGCAGTATTTT

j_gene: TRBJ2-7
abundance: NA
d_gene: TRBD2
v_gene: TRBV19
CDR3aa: CASSIGGTSGSHEQYF
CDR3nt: TGTGCCAGTAGTATAGGAGGAACTAGCGGGAGTCACGAGCAGTACTTC

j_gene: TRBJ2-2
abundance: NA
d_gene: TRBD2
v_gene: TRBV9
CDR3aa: CASGARLAANTGELFF
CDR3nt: TGTGCCAGCGGAGCCAGACTAGCGGCGAACACCGGGGAGCTGTTTTTT

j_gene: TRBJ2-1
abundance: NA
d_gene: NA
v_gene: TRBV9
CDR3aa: CASSLQDNNEQFF
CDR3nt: TGTGCCAGCAGCCTCCAGGATAACAATGAGCAGTTCTTC

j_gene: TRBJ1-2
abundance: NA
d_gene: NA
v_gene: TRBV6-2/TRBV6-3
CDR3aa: CASSLGAYGYTF
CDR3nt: TGTGCCAGCAGCCTGGGGGCCTATGGCTACACCTTC

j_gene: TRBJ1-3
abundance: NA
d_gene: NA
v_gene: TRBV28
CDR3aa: CASSPGLHSGNTIYF
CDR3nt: TGTGCCAGCAGTCCCGGTCTACACTCTGGAAACACCATATATTTT

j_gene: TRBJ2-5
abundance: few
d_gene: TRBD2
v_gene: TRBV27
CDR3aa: CASARPSGGPQETQYF
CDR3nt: TGTGCCAGCGCCAGGCCTAGCGGAGGTCCCCAAGAGACCCAGTACTTC

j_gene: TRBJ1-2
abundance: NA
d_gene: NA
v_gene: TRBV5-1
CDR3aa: CASSLQWEAEGYTF
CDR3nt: TGCGCCAGCAGCTTGCAATGGGAGGCTGAGGGCTACACCTTC

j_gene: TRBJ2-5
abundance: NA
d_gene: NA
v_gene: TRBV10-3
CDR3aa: CAIREDSGIQETQYF
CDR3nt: TGTGCCATCAGGGAGGACAGCGGGATCCAAGAGACCCAGTACTTC

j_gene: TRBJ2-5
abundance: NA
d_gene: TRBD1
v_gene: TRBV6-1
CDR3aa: CASSKGTGGKVSQETQYF
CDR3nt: TGTGCCAGCAGTAAAGGGACAGGGGGGAAAGTCTCGCAAGAGACCCAGTACTTC

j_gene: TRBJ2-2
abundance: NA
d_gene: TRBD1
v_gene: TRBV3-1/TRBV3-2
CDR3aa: CASSQGTGGIGELFF
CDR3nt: TGTGCCAGCAGCCAAGGGACAGGGGGAATCGGGGAGCTGTTTTTT

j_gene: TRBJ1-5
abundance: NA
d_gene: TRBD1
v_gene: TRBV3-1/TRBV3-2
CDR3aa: CASSRGQGAYQPQHF
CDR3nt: TGTGCCAGCAGCCGCGGACAGGGGGCCTATCAGCCCCAGCATTTT